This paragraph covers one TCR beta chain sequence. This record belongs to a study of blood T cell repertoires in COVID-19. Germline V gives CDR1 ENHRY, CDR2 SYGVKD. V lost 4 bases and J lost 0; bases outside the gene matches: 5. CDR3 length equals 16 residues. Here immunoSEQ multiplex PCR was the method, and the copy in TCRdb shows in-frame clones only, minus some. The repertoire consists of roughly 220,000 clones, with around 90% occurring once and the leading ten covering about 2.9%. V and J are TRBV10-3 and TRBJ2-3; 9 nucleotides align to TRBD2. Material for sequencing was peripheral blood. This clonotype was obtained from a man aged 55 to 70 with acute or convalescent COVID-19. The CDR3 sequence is CAISGGTSRSTDTQYF. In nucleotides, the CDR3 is TGTGCCATCAGTGGTGGGACTAGCCGTAGCACAGATACGCAGTATTTT.